A selection of T cell receptor beta chains follows, all from one sample in a study of cytotoxic CD8 clonotypes in ibrutinib-treated CLL. Profiling relied on immunoSEQ multiplex PCR, and the TCRdb table lists in-frame clones only, not all of them. This repertoire shows some 300,000 clones, around four fifths found once; its top ten account for more than 6%. Specimen: PBMCs, collected before ibrutinib treatment. The origin of the receptors is a human donor with chronic lymphocytic leukemia. CDR3s include the opening cysteine and the closing phenylalanine or tryptophan. The order of the fields is D gene, clone size, V gene, J gene, CDR3 DNA, CDR3 protein. D genes are given only for firm matches. Clone size appears in some rows only: once, few, many, or a class for an expanded clone.

D: .; size: once; V: TRBV28; J: TRBJ1-1; DNA: TGTGCCAGCAGTTTAATCGTACAGGGAGCTTTCTTT; CDR3: CASSLIVQGAFF
D: TRBD2; size: .; V: TRBV6-4; J: TRBJ2-3; DNA: TGTGCCAGCAGTGCTAACGGGAGGGCCCTAGATACGCAGTATTTT; CDR3: CASSANGRALDTQYF
D: .; size: once; V: TRBV19; J: TRBJ2-3; DNA: TGTGCCAGTACATTCAGGCCTGGAGATACGCAGTATTTT; CDR3: CASTFRPGDTQYF
D: .; size: .; V: TRBV7-2; J: TRBJ2-7; DNA: TGTGCCAGCAGCTTAGGGCGGGACTACGAGCAGTACTTC; CDR3: CASSLGRDYEQYF
D: .; size: .; V: TRBV9; J: TRBJ2-5; DNA: TGTGCCAGCAGCGTTAGCGGCTTTAGGGAGACCCAGTACTTC; CDR3: CASSVSGFRETQYF
D: .; size: .; V: TRBV30; J: TRBJ1-3; DNA: TGTGCCTGGAAGACGGCAGGAAACACCATATATTTT; CDR3: CAWKTAGNTIYF
D: .; size: .; V: TRBV7-8; J: TRBJ2-7; DNA: TGTGCCAGCAGCCCCCGGGACCCAGGGCCCTACGAGCAGTACTTC; CDR3: CASSPRDPGPYEQYF
D: TRBD1; size: few; V: TRBV30; J: TRBJ1-1; DNA: TGTGCCTGGAGTGTTAGGGGGCTGATGAACACTGAAGCTTTCTTT; CDR3: CAWSVRGLMNTEAFF
D: .; size: .; V: TRBV5-1; J: TRBJ2-2; DNA: TGCGCCAGCACCCCCCGTGAGGGGACCGGGGAGCTGTTTTTT; CDR3: CASTPREGTGELFF
D: TRBD1; size: .; V: TRBV4-3; J: TRBJ2-3; DNA: TGCGCCAGCAGCCCGCGACAGGGGAGGAGTACAGATACGCAGTATTTT; CDR3: CASSPRQGRSTDTQYF
D: TRBD2; size: .; V: TRBV19; J: TRBJ2-1; DNA: TGTGCCAGTAGTACGACTAGCGGGAGTTTAGGTGAGCAGTTCTTC; CDR3: CASSTTSGSLGEQFF
D: TRBD2; size: .; V: TRBV7-3; J: TRBJ2-1; DNA: TGTGCCAGCAGCTTAGGGCGACTCGGGAGGGCCCACAATGAGCAGTTCTTC; CDR3: CASSLGRLGRAHNEQFF
D: .; size: .; V: TRBV9; J: TRBJ2-5; DNA: TGTGCCAGCAGCGTCTACGGGAGCGCGACCCAGTACTTC; CDR3: CASSVYGSATQYF
D: TRBD2; size: .; V: TRBV27; J: TRBJ2-1; DNA: TGTGCCAGCAGGCCGGGACTAGCGGGAGTGGGGGCTATACATGAGCAGTTCTTC; CDR3: CASRPGLAGVGAIHEQFF
D: TRBD2; size: .; V: TRBV28; J: TRBJ2-3; DNA: TGTGCCAGCAGTTGGGGACTATGGGCAGATACGCAGTATTTT; CDR3: CASSWGLWADTQYF
D: TRBD2; size: .; V: TRBV27; J: TRBJ2-1; DNA: TGTGCCAGCAGTTTGACTAGCGGGATCGCCAATGAGCAGTTCTTC; CDR3: CASSLTSGIANEQFF
D: .; size: .; V: TRBV13; J: TRBJ2-1; DNA: TGTGCCAGCAGCTTAGCGAATTACAATGAGCAGTTCTTC; CDR3: CASSLANYNEQFF
D: .; size: .; V: TRBV30; J: TRBJ1-1; DNA: TGTGCCTGCCTTGGGACCAGAAACACTGAAGCTTTCTTT; CDR3: CACLGTRNTEAFF
D: TRBD2; size: .; V: TRBV5-1; J: TRBJ2-7; DNA: TGCGCCAGCACCAGGACTAGCGAAACCTACGAGCAGTACTTC; CDR3: CASTRTSETYEQYF
D: TRBD1; size: .; V: TRBV5-1; J: TRBJ2-6; DNA: TGCGCCAGCTCGGGACAGGGGGTCCTCTCTGGGGCCAACGTCCTGACTTTC; CDR3: CASSGQGVLSGANVLTF
D: TRBD2; size: .; V: TRBV9; J: TRBJ2-1; DNA: TGTGCCAGCAACCCCGGGACTAGCGGGAGCTATGAGCAGTTCTTC; CDR3: CASNPGTSGSYEQFF
D: TRBD1; size: .; V: TRBV29-1; J: TRBJ1-3; DNA: TGCAGCGGAAAGCAGGGGGGTGGAAACACCATATATTTT; CDR3: CSGKQGGGNTIYF
D: .; size: .; V: TRBV11-2; J: TRBJ2-1; DNA: TGTGCCAGCAGCTTAGTATTTGAGGCGAATGAGCAGTTCTTC; CDR3: CASSLVFEANEQFF
D: .; size: .; V: TRBV19; J: TRBJ2-2; DNA: TGTGCCAGTATCACGGGCTCCGAGACAGCCGGGGAGCTGTTTTTT; CDR3: CASITGSETAGELFF
D: TRBD2; size: few; V: TRBV7-8; J: TRBJ2-5; DNA: TGTGCCAGCAGCCCCCATAGAAGGGCGGGAGACCAAGAGACCCAGTACTTC; CDR3: CASSPHRRAGDQETQYF
D: TRBD2; size: .; V: TRBV28; J: TRBJ2-3; DNA: TGTGCCAGCAGACAGCTCGGACTAGCGGGAGCTAACACAGATACGCAGTATTTT; CDR3: CASRQLGLAGANTDTQYF
D: TRBD2; size: .; V: TRBV5-1; J: TRBJ2-7; DNA: TGCGCCAGCAGCTTGGCCGCGACTAGCAACGACGAGCAGTACTTC; CDR3: CASSLAATSNDEQYF
D: .; size: .; V: TRBV19; J: TRBJ2-3; DNA: TGTGCCAGTAGTATAGGAGGGGTCAACACAGATACGCAGTATTTT; CDR3: CASSIGGVNTDTQYF
D: TRBD1; size: .; V: TRBV9; J: TRBJ1-1; DNA: TGTGCCAGCAGCGTAACCGGACAGGACACTGAAGCTTTCTTT; CDR3: CASSVTGQDTEAFF
D: TRBD1; size: once; V: TRBV5-1; J: TRBJ1-1; DNA: TGCGCCAGCAGCACCGACAGGGGAAGGGGTACTGAAGCTTTCTTT; CDR3: CASSTDRGRGTEAFF
D: .; size: .; V: TRBV11-3; J: TRBJ2-1; DNA: TGTGCCAGCAGCTTTGGGCCGAGCTACAATGAGCAGTTCTTC; CDR3: CASSFGPSYNEQFF
D: .; size: .; V: TRBV18; J: TRBJ1-1; DNA: TGTGCCAGCTCACCAGCTGGGGGTCACACTGAAGCTTTCTTT; CDR3: CASSPAGGHTEAFF
D: TRBD2; size: once; V: TRBV5-4; J: TRBJ2-5; DNA: TGTGCCAGCAGCTTGACGACTAGCGGAGAAGAGACCCAGTACTTC; CDR3: CASSLTTSGEETQYF
D: .; size: .; V: TRBV7-7; J: TRBJ2-5; DNA: TGTGCCAGCAGCCGGGACTTTCCTCCAGAGACCCAGTACTTC; CDR3: CASSRDFPPETQYF
D: .; size: .; V: TRBV5-4; J: TRBJ1-5; DNA: TGTGCCAGCAGCTTTTGGGGGGGCTCTAATCAGCCCCAGCATTTT; CDR3: CASSFWGGSNQPQHF
D: TRBD2; size: .; V: TRBV5-1; J: TRBJ2-1; DNA: TGCGCCAGCAACTCTTATACTAGCGGGATCTACAATGAGCAGTTCTTC; CDR3: CASNSYTSGIYNEQFF
D: .; size: .; V: TRBV7-6; J: TRBJ2-2; DNA: TGTGCCAGCAGCTTATATATAAACAGCGGGGAGCTGTTTTTT; CDR3: CASSLYINSGELFF
D: .; size: once; V: TRBV25-1; J: TRBJ2-2; DNA: TGTGCCAGCAGTGAAATGGGCAGGGACGAGTCCGGGGAGCTGTTTTTT; CDR3: CASSEMGRDESGELFF
D: .; size: .; V: TRBV21-1; J: TRBJ1-5; DNA: TGTGCCAGCAGCCCACGGACTAAAGGAGGTCAGCCCCAGCATTTT; CDR3: CASSPRTKGGQPQHF